Presented here are 18 T cell receptor beta chains from one specimen sequenced in a study of cytomegalovirus exposure and HLA in healthy donors. Amplification used 60 Vbeta primers and 13 Jbeta primers. Assay used: immunoSEQ multiplex PCR; TCRdb lists only in-frame clones, some missing. The table records some 150,000 clones, roughly 80% of them present only once. The sequencing input was PBMCs. These receptors were taken from a woman aged 18-29 years in good health and CMV-seronegative.

The chain uses TRBV2 and TRBJ2-5; D possibly corresponds to TRBD1 (5 bases). CDR3 length equals 11 residues. The germline V gene has CDR1 SNHLY and CDR2 FYNNEI. Trimming removed 9 bases at V and 5 bases at J, with 10 bases between. The DNA for the CDR3 is TGTGCCAGTTCGGCAGGGGAGACCCAGTACTTC. This encodes CASSAGETQYF. Combining the CDR3 with reference TRBV2 and TRBJ2-5 gives the whole variable domain EPEVTQTPSHQVTQMGQEVILRCVPISNHLYFYWYRQILGQKVEFLVSFYNNEISEKSEIFDDQFSVERPDGSNFTLKIRSTKLEDSAMYFCASSAGETQYFGPGTRLLVL.

V usage is TRBV18 and J usage is TRBJ2-7; TRBD2 matches at 8 bases. The J segment lost 1 base and the V segment lost 3 bases, leaving 8 bases of the junction unmatched. The length of the CDR3 is 16 residues. Germline V gene lookup returns CDR1 KGHSH and CDR2 LQKENI. The CDR3 nucleotides read TGTGCCAGCTCACCGCTACTAGCGGATACTTCCTACGAGCAGTACTTC. It is translated as CASSPLLADTSYEQYF.

The chain combines TRBV7-9 with TRBJ2-5, with D maybe TRBD2 (5 bases). V was clipped by 3 bases and J by 0 bases, with 17 bases between them. Germline V gene sequence: CDR1 SEHNR, CDR2 FQNEAQ (reference sequence). The CDR3 consists of 17 residues. CDR3 sequence reads: CASSFGDWWENQETQYF. The CDR3 bases are TGTGCCAGCAGCTTTGGGGATTGGTGGGAGAACCAAGAGACCCAGTACTTC.

Remarks on this clone: This same CDR3 is encoded by further DNA sequences in the sample. V usage is TRBV11-2 and J usage is TRBJ2-1; 9 nucleotides align to TRBD2. V lost 4 bases to trimming and J lost 3 bases; unmatched junction nucleotides: 4. Germline lookup yields CDR1 SGHAT and CDR2 FQNNGV. The CDR3 is 15 amino acids. CDR3 sequence reads: CASSSSGNRYNEQFF. The CDR3 nucleotides read TGTGCCAGCAGCTCTAGCGGGAACCGCTACAATGAGCAGTTCTTC.

The chain is built from TRBV12-5 and TRBJ2-3, with 7 bases matching TRBD2. This CDR3 contains 18 residues. The V gene end was trimmed by 3 bases and the J gene end by 3 bases; junction bases not matched to a gene: 15. Germline V CDR1 and CDR2: LGHNT, FRNRAP. The CDR3 loop is CASGFPTPSGAGTDTQYF. The CDR3 DNA is TGTGCTAGTGGTTTCCCCACACCCAGCGGGGCGGGGACAGATACGCAGTATTTT.

In its sample, this clone was seen a few times. The chain combines TRBV5-1 with TRBJ1-2; 7 bases fit TRBD1. This CDR3 has 16 residues. V lost 1 base to trimming and J lost 1 base; unmatched junction nucleotides: 7. Per the germline V gene, CDR1 is SGHRS and CDR2 is YFSETQ. CDR3 region: CASSLFGTASNYGYTF. As DNA, the CDR3 is TGCGCCAGCAGCTTGTTCGGGACAGCCAGTAACTATGGCTACACCTTC.

Concerning this clone: At one of its ends the junction is not consistent with the germline gene, which may arise from a read error. This chain links TRBV28 with TRBJ2-7; D perhaps matches TRBD2 (6 bases). The CDR3 contains 13 residues. The V gene's germline CDR1 is MDHEN and CDR2 SYDVKM. In nucleotides, the CDR3 is TGTGCCAGCAGTTTAGATACCCCCGGGACTTTCGTTTTC. Protein sequence: CASSLDTPGTFVF.

The CDR3 nucleotides are TGTGCCAGTAGTATCTCCAGGGGGAGACCTAATGAAAAACTGTTTTTT. Its translation is CASSISRGRPNEKLFF. The chain couples TRBV19 to TRBJ1-4, with 7 positions matching TRBD1. Germline loops: CDR1 LNHDA, CDR2 SQIVND (reference sequence). The CDR3 has 16 residues. V was clipped by 3 bases and J by 3 bases; unmatched bases: 7.

V is TRBV6-5 and J is TRBJ1-3; D is uncertain. The CDR3 runs to 14 residues. Germline CDR1 is MNHEY and CDR2 is SVGAGI. Trimming pared 8 bases from V and 0 bases from J, leaving 11 bases between. DNA for the CDR3: TGTGCCAGCCGTGAACTGAACTCTGGAAACACCATATATTTT. Translating it yields CASRELNSGNTIYF.

This clone occurred once. The rearrangement uses TRBV25-1 and TRBJ2-5; no clear D. Germline CDR1 and CDR2: MGHDK and SYGVNS. This CDR3 has 11 residues. The V end was cut by 2 bases, the J end by 6 bases, with 4 bases between. The CDR3 coding sequence is TGTGCCAGCAGTGAAGCGAAGACCCAGTACTTC. Translation gives CASSEAKTQYF.

The rearrangement links TRBV28 to TRBJ2-2, with TRBD2 matching 9 bases. The trim removed 11 bases at V and 6 bases at J, leaving 7 bases unmatched. The CDR3 totals 13 residues. The germline gives CDR1 MDHEN, CDR2 SYDVKM. Written as DNA, the CDR3 is TGTGCCCTAGCGGGACGGTCCCCCGGGGAGCTGTTTTTT. Amino acids: CALAGRSPGELFF.

The chain's CDR3 is CASSKAPTGVMETQYF. The DNA for the CDR3 is TGTGCCAGCAGCAAAGCCCCGACAGGGGTGATGGAGACCCAGTACTTC. V and J are TRBV21-1 and TRBJ2-5; the D call in the table, TRBD1, was not verified against the DNA. TRBV21-1 is reported as a pseudogene. The CDR3 covers 16 residues.

V gene TRBV27 combines with J gene TRBJ2-3, with 9 bases aligning to TRBD2. The CDR3 is made up of 17 amino acids. J was trimmed by 6 bases and V by 1 base; bases with no gene match: 11. Germline V gives CDR1 MNHEY, CDR2 SMNVEV (reference sequence). The CDR3 here is CASSLLGQLAGWDTQYF. The CDR3 region has the DNA TGTGCCAGCAGTTTATTGGGCCAGCTAGCGGGATGGGATACGCAGTATTTT.

The chain has TRBV9 and TRBJ2-5; TRBD1 aligns across 11 bases. The CDR3 totals 15 residues. V lost 3 bases, J lost 5 bases, and 6 bases stayed unmatched. Germline CDR1 and CDR2: SGDLS and YYNGEE. The CDR3 loop is CASSARTGGSETQYF. In nucleotides, the CDR3 is TGTGCCAGCAGCGCTCGGACAGGGGGCAGTGAGACCCAGTACTTC.

V gene TRBV6-5 combines with J gene TRBJ2-5, with 12 bases matching TRBD2. V dropped 6 bases and J dropped 5; count of bases not matched to a gene: 1. Germline CDR1 and CDR2: MNHEY and SVGAGI. The CDR3 is 13 amino acids. CDR3 bases: TGTGCCAGCAGGACTAGCGGGAGTGAGACCCAGTACTTC. It is translated as CASRTSGSETQYF.

The chain links TRBV10-3 to TRBJ2-5; D is possibly TRBD2 (5 bases). CDR3 length: 15 residues. CDR1 ENHRY and CDR2 SYGVKD come from the germline V gene. The ends were cut back, 0 bases at V and 11 bases at J, with 19 bases in the middle. In nucleotides, the CDR3 is TGTGCCATCAGTGAGTCTCTCTCATCGGACTCTCATCAGTACTTC. This sequence encodes CAISESLSSDSHQYF.

The V gene is TRBV27, the J gene TRBJ2-7; 8 bases fit TRBD2. Unmatched junction bases numbered 17, after V lost 8 bases and J lost 5 bases. This CDR3 is built from 16 residues. Germline V gene data show CDR1 as MNHEY and CDR2 as SMNVEV (reference sequence). CDR3: CASLSQAGGGWNEQYF. The CDR3 DNA is TGTGCCAGCCTTTCCCAGGCGGGGGGAGGGTGGAACGAGCAGTACTTC.

The gene calls are TRBV28 and TRBJ2-2; 11 bases map to TRBD2. Looked up from germline, CDR1 is MDHEN and CDR2 is SYDVKM. This CDR3 has 17 amino acids. V lost 5 bases and J lost 0; bases outside the gene matches: 5. In DNA, the CDR3 is TGTGCCAGCAGTCCCCCGGGACTAGCGGCGAACACCGGGGAGCTGTTTTTT. The encoded protein is CASSPPGLAANTGELFF.